This TCR beta chain appears in the sequencing data of a study of blood T cell repertoires in COVID-19. Turning to the study itself: PBMCs, B-cell-depleted T cells, or T cells provided the cDNA or gDNA that made up the material.

The length of the CDR3 is 15 residues. The V gene end was trimmed by 6 bases and the J gene end by 4 bases; junction bases not matched to a gene: 8. Germline values: CDR1 MNHEY, CDR2 SVGEGT. Generated by immunoSEQ multiplex PCR, the TCRdb table keeps only in-frame clones and is missing some. The sample has around 140,000 clones, about 86% seen once. The receptor was isolated from a woman in her fifties or sixties with acute or convalescent COVID-19. Sequencing used peripheral blood. The rearrangement joins TRBV6-2 or TRBV6-3 to TRBJ1-2, with 10 bases lining up with TRBD1. The CDR3 region is CASSRTGGSSYGYTF. CDR3 nucleotides: TGTGCCAGCAGCCGGACAGGGGGATCCTCCTATGGCTACACCTTC.